This T cell receptor beta chain was profiled in a study of siplizumab effects on memory and regulatory T cells. Broader study findings: Naive T cell populations appeared to exhibit greater diversity than memory cells and appeared to be major alloresponse contributors.

As regards this clone: Antigen unknown.

Libraries were prepared by immunoSEQ multiplex PCR; TCRdb keeps only in-frame clonotypes and omits some of them. This sample has tens of thousands of clones, with roughly nine tenths found just once. Input material: CD8+ T cells sorted from blood. The TCR was taken from a human donor in good health.

CDR3 amino acids: CASSAQGAGFFQETQYF. CDR3 nucleotides: TGTGCCAGCAGCGCCCAGGGCGCGGGCTTTTTCCAAGAGACCCAGTACTTC. The gene calls are TRBV9 and TRBJ2-5; D assignment may be TRBD1 or TRBD2 (5 bases each). V lost 3 bases and J 1 base, leaving 19 bases between the germline ends. Germline V gene lookup returns CDR1 SGDLS and CDR2 YYNGEE. There are 17 residues in the CDR3.